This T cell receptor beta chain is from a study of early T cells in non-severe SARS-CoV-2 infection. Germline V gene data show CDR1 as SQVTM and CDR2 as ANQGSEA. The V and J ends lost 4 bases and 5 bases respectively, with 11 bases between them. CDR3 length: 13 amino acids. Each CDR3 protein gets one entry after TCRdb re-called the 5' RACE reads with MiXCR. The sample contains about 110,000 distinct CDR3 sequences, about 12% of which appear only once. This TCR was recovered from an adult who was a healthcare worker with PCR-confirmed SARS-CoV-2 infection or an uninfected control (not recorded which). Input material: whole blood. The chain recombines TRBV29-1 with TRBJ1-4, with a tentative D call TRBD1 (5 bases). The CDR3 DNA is TGCAGCGTTGGGGCGGGGCGGAATGAAAAACTGTTTTTT. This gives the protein CSVGAGRNEKLFF.